This T cell receptor beta chain was sequenced during a study of Ad26.COV2.S vaccination and SARS-CoV-2 variants. The wider study: In the COV1001 trial, the donor was in the Ad26.COV2.S arm.

To note about this clone: Its antigen is unknown.

The study's findings and limits: Similar non-spike TCR breadth was observed in recipients of vaccine and of placebo.

Using immunoSEQ multiplex PCR, the repertoire was profiled, and TCRdb retains in-frame clones only, with some absent. The sample includes nearly 400,000 clones, approximately 89% of them seen just once. Treatment denoted: around 19 received Ad26.COV2.S at low or high dose, single or two shots; 5 received placebo; per-sample allocation not given. Samples were taken on day 63 after the first vaccine or placebo injection. This adult donor, from Boston, was 18-55 years old. The receptor was derived from a person aged 18 to 59 who received the Ad26.COV2.S COVID-19 vaccine or a placebo. Material: peripheral blood, obtained in a trial of Ad26.COV2.S vaccine versus placebo.

The CDR3 nucleotides are TGTGCCAGCAGCGCCTACCATAGCGGGCTTACCTACGAGCAGTACTTC. This sequence encodes CASSAYHSGLTYEQYF. The rearrangement uses TRBV9 and TRBJ2-7, with TRBD2 matching 7 bases. V trimming: 3 bases; J trimming: 2 bases; junction bases outside the gene matches: 11. The CDR3 has 16 amino acids. CDR1 and CDR2 from the germline V gene are SGDLS and YYNGEE.